A selection of T cell receptor beta chains follows, all from one sample in a study of early T cells in non-severe SARS-CoV-2 infection. TCRdb reprocessed the 5' RACE reads with MiXCR, giving one entry per CDR3 protein. The table has 50,000 to 60,000 distinct CDR3 sequences, about 8.4% seen once. Material for sequencing was whole blood. The receptors shown here come from an adult who was a healthcare worker with PCR-confirmed SARS-CoV-2 infection or an uninfected control (not recorded which). Each CDR3 is given with its conserved first and last residue. D genes are given only for firm matches. Clone size is given for some rows only: seen once, a few or many times, or a class if the clone is expanded.

cdr3_aa	cdr3_nt	v_call	j_call	clone_size	d_call
CASSNQYGGELFF	TGTGCCAGCAGTAACCAATACGGCGGGGAGCTGTTTTTT	TRBV28	TRBJ2-2	few	NA
CASQAGASSYEQYF	TGTGCCAGCCAAGCCGGGGCCAGCTCCTACGAGCAGTACTTC	TRBV28	TRBJ2-7	many	NA
CASRLQGAFLGGELFF	TGTGCCAGCAGATTACAGGGGGCATTCCTAGGCGGGGAGCTGTTTTTT	TRBV6-6	TRBJ2-2	few	TRBD1
CASSLASTTSNEQFF	TGCGCCAGCAGCTTGGCCTCTACCACTTCCAATGAGCAGTTCTTC	TRBV5-1	TRBJ2-1	many	NA
CASSPGPLETQYF	TGTGCCAGCAGCCCGGGCCCCCTGGAGACCCAGTACTTC	TRBV7-9	TRBJ2-5	many	NA
CASGMTQYF	TGTGCCAGCGGGATGACCCAGTACTTC	TRBV7-9	TRBJ2-5	many	NA
CASSSSVSTDTQYF	TGTGCCAGCAGCTCCTCGGTCAGCACAGATACGCAGTATTTT	TRBV7-2	TRBJ2-3	NA	NA
CASSSQGNTGELFF	TGTGCCAGCAGCTCACAGGGGAACACCGGGGAGCTGTTTTTT	TRBV7-8	TRBJ2-2	many	NA
CASGFSGGTEAFF	TGTGCTAGTGGTTTTTCGGGGGGGACTGAAGCTTTCTTT	TRBV12-5	TRBJ1-1	few	NA
CASSLIQMSNEQFF	TGCGCCAGCAGCTTGATACAGATGAGCAATGAGCAGTTCTTC	TRBV5-1	TRBJ2-1	many	NA
CASTTRVHEQYF	TGTGCCAGCACGACCAGGGTCCACGAGCAGTACTTC	TRBV28	TRBJ2-7	NA	NA
CASSPHPGLANNEQFF	TGTGCCAGCAGCCCCCACCCGGGACTAGCGAACAATGAGCAGTTCTTC	TRBV7-6	TRBJ2-1	few	TRBD2
CASSLALPTGELFF	TGTGCCAGCAGTCTAGCGCTACCCACCGGGGAGCTGTTTTTT	TRBV7-9	TRBJ2-2	many	NA
CASSFVASGGTGNEQFF	TGTGCCAGCAGCTTTGTCGCTAGCGGGGGTACCGGCAATGAGCAGTTCTTC	TRBV7-2	TRBJ2-1	NA	TRBD2
CASSFEGRRSWAVGDTQYF	TGTGCCAGCAGCTTCGAAGGTCGCCGTTCATGGGCCGTAGGAGATACGCAGTATTTT	TRBV7-8	TRBJ2-3	many	NA
CASSETGEQFF	TGTGCCAGCAGTGAGACGGGTGAGCAGTTCTTC	TRBV2	TRBJ2-1	many	NA
CASRVGQIYNEQFF	TGTGCCAGCCGAGTGGGCCAAATCTACAATGAGCAGTTCTTC	TRBV12-3/TRBV12-4	TRBJ2-1	NA	NA
CASSPDPLNTEAFF	TGTGCCAGCAGCCCCGACCCATTGAACACTGAAGCTTTCTTT	TRBV5-5	TRBJ1-1	many	NA
CAWSVTGKQPQHF	TGTGCCTGGAGTGTTACAGGGAAGCAGCCCCAGCATTTT	TRBV30	TRBJ1-5	few	NA
CASSPRGYTEAFF	TGTGCCAGCTCACCCAGGGGGTACACTGAAGCTTTCTTT	TRBV18	TRBJ1-1	few	TRBD1
CASTAGRTDTQYF	TGTGCCAGTACCGCCGGGCGTACAGATACGCAGTATTTT	TRBV19	TRBJ2-3	many	NA
CASSPGIMEHEQYF	TGTGCCAGCAGCCCGGGAATTATGGAACACGAGCAGTACTTC	TRBV11-3	TRBJ2-7	NA	NA
CASSADGDYGYTF	TGTGCCAGCAGTGCAGACGGGGACTATGGCTACACCTTC	TRBV6-1	TRBJ1-2	NA	NA
CSATTSGRFNNEQFF	TGCAGTGCAACGACTAGCGGGAGATTTAACAATGAGCAGTTCTTC	TRBV20-1	TRBJ2-1	few	TRBD2
CASSLVGTKEQFF	TGTGCCAGCAGCTTAGTTGGGACGAAAGAGCAGTTCTTC	TRBV7-8	TRBJ2-1	few	NA
CASSLTGQAGYTF	TGTGCCAGCAGCTTAACTGGCCAGGCCGGCTACACCTTC	TRBV7-2	TRBJ1-2	many	NA